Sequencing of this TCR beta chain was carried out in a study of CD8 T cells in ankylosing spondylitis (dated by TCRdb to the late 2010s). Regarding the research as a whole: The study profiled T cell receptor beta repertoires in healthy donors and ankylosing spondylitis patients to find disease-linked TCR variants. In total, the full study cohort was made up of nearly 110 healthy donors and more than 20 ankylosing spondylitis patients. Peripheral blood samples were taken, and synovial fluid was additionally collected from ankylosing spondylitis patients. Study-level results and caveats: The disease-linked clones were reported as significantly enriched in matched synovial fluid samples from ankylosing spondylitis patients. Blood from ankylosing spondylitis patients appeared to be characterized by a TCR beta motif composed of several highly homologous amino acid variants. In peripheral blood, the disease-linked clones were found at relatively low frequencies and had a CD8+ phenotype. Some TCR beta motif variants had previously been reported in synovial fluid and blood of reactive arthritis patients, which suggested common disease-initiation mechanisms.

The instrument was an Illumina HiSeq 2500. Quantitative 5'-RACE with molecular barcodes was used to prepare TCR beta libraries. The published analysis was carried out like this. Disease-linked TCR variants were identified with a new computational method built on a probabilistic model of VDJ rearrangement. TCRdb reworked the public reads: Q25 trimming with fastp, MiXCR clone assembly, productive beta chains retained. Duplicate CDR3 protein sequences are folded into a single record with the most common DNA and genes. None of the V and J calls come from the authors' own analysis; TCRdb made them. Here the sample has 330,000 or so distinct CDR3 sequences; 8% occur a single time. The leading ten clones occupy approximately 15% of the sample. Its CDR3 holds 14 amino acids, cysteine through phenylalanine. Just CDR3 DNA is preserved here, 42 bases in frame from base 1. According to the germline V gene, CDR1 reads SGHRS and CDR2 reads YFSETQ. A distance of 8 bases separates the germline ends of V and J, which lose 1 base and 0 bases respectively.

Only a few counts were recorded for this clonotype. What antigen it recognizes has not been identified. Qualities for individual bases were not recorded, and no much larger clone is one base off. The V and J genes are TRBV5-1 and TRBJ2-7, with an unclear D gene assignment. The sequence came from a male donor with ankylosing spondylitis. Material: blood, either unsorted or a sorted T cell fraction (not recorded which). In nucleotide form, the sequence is TGCGCCAGCAGCTTGACAGTGAACTCCTACGAGCAGTACTTC. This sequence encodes CASSLTVNSYEQYF.